The rows below give T cell receptor beta chains drawn from one sample of a study of PD-1 blockade in classical Hodgkin lymphoma. Here immunoSEQ multiplex PCR was the method, and the copy in TCRdb shows in-frame clones only, minus some. The sample contains under 45,000 clones, 76% of which appear only once. The specimen was peripheral blood mononuclear cells (PBMCs), collected at baseline. These receptor sequences come from a human donor with classical Hodgkin lymphoma. The CDR3 runs from the conserved cysteine through the conserved F or W. A D gene is named only where the DNA matches it firmly. Where a row states a size, it is once, few, many or the class of an expanded clone; other rows omit it.

D gene: .; clone size: .; V gene: TRBV5-1; J gene: TRBJ1-5; CDR3 DNA: TGCGCCAGCAGCTTGTCCCCAGATAATCAGCCCCAGCATTTT; CDR3 protein: CASSLSPDNQPQHF
D gene: .; clone size: .; V gene: TRBV9; J gene: TRBJ2-2; CDR3 DNA: TGTGCCAGCAGCGTAGAGGCCTCTTACACCGGGGAGCTGTTTTTT; CDR3 protein: CASSVEASYTGELFF
D gene: TRBD1; clone size: .; V gene: TRBV27; J gene: TRBJ2-7; CDR3 DNA: TGTGCCAGCAGCTCACCCGGGACAGGGGGATACGAGCAGTACTTC; CDR3 protein: CASSSPGTGGYEQYF
D gene: .; clone size: .; V gene: TRBV6-5; J gene: TRBJ1-1; CDR3 DNA: TGTGCCAGCACCTCCGTGGGGGACGAAGCTTTCTTT; CDR3 protein: CASTSVGDEAFF
D gene: .; clone size: .; V gene: TRBV27; J gene: TRBJ2-7; CDR3 DNA: TGTGCCAGCAGTCCACAGGGATACGAGCAGTACTTC; CDR3 protein: CASSPQGYEQYF
D gene: TRBD1; clone size: .; V gene: TRBV6-5; J gene: TRBJ2-7; CDR3 DNA: TGTGCCAGCAGTATAGCAGGGGGCGGCTACGAGCAGTACTTC; CDR3 protein: CASSIAGGGYEQYF
D gene: .; clone size: once; V gene: TRBV6-6; J gene: TRBJ1-4; CDR3 DNA: TGTGCCAGCAGTTACGGGTCGGAAAAACTGTTTTTT; CDR3 protein: CASSYGSEKLFF
D gene: TRBD1; clone size: once; V gene: TRBV5-1; J gene: TRBJ2-5; CDR3 DNA: TGCGCCAGCAGCTTGTCCGCCGACAGGGCGGGGACCCAGTACTTC; CDR3 protein: CASSLSADRAGTQYF
D gene: TRBD2; clone size: .; V gene: TRBV6-6; J gene: TRBJ2-1; CDR3 DNA: TGTGCCAGCAGACCCGCGGGGGGCCAGCCCTACAATGAGCAGTTCTTC; CDR3 protein: CASRPAGGQPYNEQFF
D gene: TRBD2; clone size: .; V gene: TRBV6-5; J gene: TRBJ2-7; CDR3 DNA: TGTGCCAGCACCAGAAGCGGGAGGGGGTCCTACGAGCAGTACTTC; CDR3 protein: CASTRSGRGSYEQYF
D gene: .; clone size: few; V gene: TRBV7-9; J gene: TRBJ1-2; CDR3 DNA: TGTGCCAGCAGCTTATCTTGGCAGGGCGGCTACACCTTC; CDR3 protein: CASSLSWQGGYTF
D gene: .; clone size: .; V gene: TRBV6-5; J gene: TRBJ1-2; CDR3 DNA: TGTGCCAGCAGTTACAAGACCCGACTCGGTGGCTACACCTTC; CDR3 protein: CASSYKTRLGGYTF
D gene: TRBD1; clone size: .; V gene: TRBV27; J gene: TRBJ1-3; CDR3 DNA: TGTGCCAGCAGTTCAGCCGGGACAGCCTTCTCTGGAAACACCATATATTTT; CDR3 protein: CASSSAGTAFSGNTIYF
D gene: .; clone size: once; V gene: TRBV10-3; J gene: TRBJ1-3; CDR3 DNA: TGTGCCACCCGAACAGGGTCGGGAAACACCATATATTTT; CDR3 protein: CATRTGSGNTIYF
D gene: TRBD2; clone size: .; V gene: TRBV19; J gene: TRBJ2-7; CDR3 DNA: TGTGCCAGTAGTATTCTAGCGGGGGACTCCTACGAGCAGTACTTC; CDR3 protein: CASSILAGDSYEQYF
D gene: TRBD2; clone size: .; V gene: TRBV6-5; J gene: TRBJ2-3; CDR3 DNA: TGTGCCAGCTCTTTAGCGGGAGGGACAGATACGCAGTATTTT; CDR3 protein: CASSLAGGTDTQYF
D gene: TRBD1; clone size: .; V gene: TRBV19; J gene: TRBJ1-1; CDR3 DNA: TGTGCCAGTAGTATTGACAGGGTGAACACTGAAGCTTTCTTT; CDR3 protein: CASSIDRVNTEAFF
D gene: .; clone size: .; V gene: TRBV19; J gene: TRBJ2-1; CDR3 DNA: TGTGCCAGTAGTATGGGCCAGGGGATCCTATATGAGCAGTTCTTC; CDR3 protein: CASSMGQGILYEQFF
D gene: .; clone size: .; V gene: TRBV7-9; J gene: TRBJ1-2; CDR3 DNA: TGTGCCAGCAGCTTAAGAGAGACAGGAGGTGCCTATGGCTACACCTTC; CDR3 protein: CASSLRETGGAYGYTF
D gene: .; clone size: .; V gene: TRBV21-1; J gene: TRBJ2-5; CDR3 DNA: TGTGCCAGCAGCAAAGGGGCGGGAGGGATACAAGAGACCCAGTACTTC; CDR3 protein: CASSKGAGGIQETQYF
D gene: .; clone size: few; V gene: TRBV28; J gene: TRBJ2-2; CDR3 DNA: TGTGCCAGCAGTTTTCCCCCCGGGGAAGAGCGCGGGGAGCTGTTTTTT; CDR3 protein: CASSFPPGEERGELFF
D gene: .; clone size: .; V gene: TRBV28; J gene: TRBJ2-4; CDR3 DNA: TGTGCCAGCGAAGACAGGTCGAACATTCAGTACTTC; CDR3 protein: CASEDRSNIQYF
D gene: .; clone size: .; V gene: TRBV6-1; J gene: TRBJ2-6; CDR3 DNA: TGTGCCAGCAGTGAAGTAGGGGCTGGGGCCAACGTCCTGACTTTC; CDR3 protein: CASSEVGAGANVLTF
D gene: .; clone size: .; V gene: TRBV7-2; J gene: TRBJ2-7; CDR3 DNA: TGTGCCAGCAGCGACTCCGGGACTCCCTTCTACGAGCAGTACTTC; CDR3 protein: CASSDSGTPFYEQYF
D gene: TRBD1; clone size: .; V gene: TRBV27; J gene: TRBJ1-3; CDR3 DNA: TGTGCCAGCAGTTTGGAGACAGGGAATGGAGTAAACACCATATATTTT; CDR3 protein: CASSLETGNGVNTIYF
D gene: .; clone size: .; V gene: TRBV5-1; J gene: TRBJ1-1; CDR3 DNA: TGCGCCAGCAGCTTGGGGTCCGGGGGATCGCGTTCCGCGCCTTTT; CDR3 protein: CASSLGSGGSRSAPF
D gene: .; clone size: .; V gene: TRBV19; J gene: TRBJ1-1; CDR3 DNA: TGTGCCAGTAGTAAGAGCGGGGCGCGAGGCACTGAAGCTTTCTTT; CDR3 protein: CASSKSGARGTEAFF